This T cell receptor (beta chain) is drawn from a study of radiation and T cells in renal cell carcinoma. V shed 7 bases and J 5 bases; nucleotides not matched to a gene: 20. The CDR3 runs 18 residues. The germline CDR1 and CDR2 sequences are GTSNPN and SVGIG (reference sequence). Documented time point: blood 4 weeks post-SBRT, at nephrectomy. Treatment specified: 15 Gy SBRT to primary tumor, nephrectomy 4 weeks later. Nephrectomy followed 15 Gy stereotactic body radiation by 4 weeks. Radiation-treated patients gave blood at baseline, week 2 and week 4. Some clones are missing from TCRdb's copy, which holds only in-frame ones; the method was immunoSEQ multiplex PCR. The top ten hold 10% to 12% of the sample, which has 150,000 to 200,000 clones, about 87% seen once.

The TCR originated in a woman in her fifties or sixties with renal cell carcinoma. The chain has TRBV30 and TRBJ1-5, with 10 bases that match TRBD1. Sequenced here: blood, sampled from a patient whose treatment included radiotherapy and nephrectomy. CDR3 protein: CALDTGGQGKSGDQPQHF. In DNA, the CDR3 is TGTGCCTTGGATACAGGGGGACAGGGGAAATCGGGGGATCAGCCCCAGCATTTT.